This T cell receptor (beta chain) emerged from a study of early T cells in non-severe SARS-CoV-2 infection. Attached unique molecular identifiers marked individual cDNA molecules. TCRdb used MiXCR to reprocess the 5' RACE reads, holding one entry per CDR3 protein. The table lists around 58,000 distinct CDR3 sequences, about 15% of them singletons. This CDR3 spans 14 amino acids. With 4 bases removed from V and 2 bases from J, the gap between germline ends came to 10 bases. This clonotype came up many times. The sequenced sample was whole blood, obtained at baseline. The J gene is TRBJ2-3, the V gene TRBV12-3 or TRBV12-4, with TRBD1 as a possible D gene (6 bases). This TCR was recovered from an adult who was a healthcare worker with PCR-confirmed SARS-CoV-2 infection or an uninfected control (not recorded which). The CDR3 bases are TGTGCCAGCAGTTCCCAGGGGAACACAGATACGCAGTATTTT. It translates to CASSSQGNTDTQYF.